Below are 5 T cell receptor beta chains sequenced from a single sample in a study of blood T cell repertoires in COVID-19 (dated by TCRdb to 2018 to 2020). Preparation of the library involved the immunoSEQ multiplex PCR assay. TCRdb provides this immuneACCESS table in a form limited to in-frame rearrangements. Some clones are lacking; in checked studies, under half of them reflect an unresolved V gene, and why the rest are absent is not known. This sample holds roughly 150,000 clones; 70% to 90% were observed only once. Approximately 5% of the sample goes to the ten largest clones. Material for sequencing was peripheral blood. These receptors came from a woman aged 45-65 years with acute or convalescent COVID-19.

This clone turned up a few times. The chain combines TRBV2 with TRBJ1-5; TRBD1 matches 7 bases. This CDR3 is built from 14 residues. Looked up from germline, CDR1 is SNHLY and CDR2 is FYNNEI. V was pared by 3 bases and J by 2 bases, with 1 base of the junction left unmatched. The DNA for the CDR3 is TGTGCCAGCAGTGACGGGACAGGCAATCAGCCCCAGCATTTT. It translates to CASSDGTGNQPQHF.

The rearrangement links TRBV11-1 to TRBJ1-1; the D is unclear. CDR1 and CDR2 from the germline V gene are SGHAT and FQDESV (reference sequence). CDR3 size: 13 residues. Trimming took 7 bases from V and 4 from J, leaving 13 bases between them. CDR3 coding DNA: TGTGCCAGCAACAATCAGGTATTCACTGAAGCTTTCTTT. Its protein product is CASNNQVFTEAFF.

The chain recombines TRBV6-5 with TRBJ2-7; D perhaps matches TRBD1 (6 bases). Germline-derived CDR1 and CDR2 are MNHEY and SVGAGI. The CDR3 is 13 residues long. Trimming took off 6 bases at V and 0 bases at J, with 9 bases between the two ends. The CDR3 is CASRVTGSYEQYF. CDR3 DNA sequence: TGTGCCAGCAGGGTGACAGGCTCCTACGAGCAGTACTTC.

The CDR3 spells CASRHLQGVDTEAFF. CDR3 nucleotide sequence: TGTGCCAGCCGACACCTACAGGGGGTGGACACTGAAGCTTTCTTT. The rearrangement links TRBV2 to TRBJ1-1; 8 bases fit TRBD1. CDR1 and CDR2 (germline): SNHLY, FYNNEI. The CDR3 covers 15 residues. J was trimmed by 3 bases and V by 8 bases; bases with no gene match: 11.

The rearrangement uses TRBV6-6 and TRBJ1-2, with D possibly matching TRBD1 (5 bases). Trimming stripped 0 bases from V and 4 bases from J, with 12 bases between. The germline V gene has CDR1 MNHNY and CDR2 SVGAGI (reference sequence). The CDR3 loop spans 15 amino acids. This CDR3 is CASSYSAGQLYGYTF. CDR3 sequence (DNA): TGTGCCAGCAGTTACTCCGCGGGGCAGCTCTATGGCTACACCTTC.